These 18 T cell receptor beta chains were sequenced from one sample in a study of blood T cell repertoires in COVID-19. Repertoires were generated with immunoSEQ multiplex PCR, while TCRdb's copy carries only in-frame clones and drops some. The sample consists of tens of thousands of clones, about 81% of them appearing once. Sequences were obtained from peripheral blood. The receptors stem from a human donor in a cohort sampled during active COVID-19.

CDR3 amino acids: CARRARGTGELFF. CDR3 nucleotide sequence: TGTGCCAGACGGGCCAGGGGAACCGGGGAGCTGTTTTTT. The chain recombines TRBV2 with TRBJ2-2; tentatively, D is TRBD1 (6 bases). The V and J ends lost 9 bases and 5 bases respectively, with 13 bases between them. The germline CDR1 and CDR2 sequences are SNHLY and FYNNEI. The CDR3 loop spans 13 amino acids. Filled out from reference TRBV2 and TRBJ2-2, the complete variable domain reads EPEVTQTPSHQVTQMGQEVILRCVPISNHLYFYWYRQILGQKVEFLVSFYNNEISEKSEIFDDQFSVERPDGSNFTLKIRSTKLEDSAMYFCARRARGTGELFFGEGSRLTVL.

This chain uses TRBV7-2 with TRBJ2-3; 12 nucleotides line up with TRBD2. The germline gives CDR1 SGHTA, CDR2 FQGNSA. V was clipped by 4 bases and J by 5 bases; unmatched bases: 7. The CDR3 spans 16 residues. The CDR3 sequence is CASSSELAGGEDTQYF. The CDR3 DNA is TGTGCCAGCAGCTCCGAACTAGCGGGGGGAGAAGATACGCAGTATTTT.

As DNA, the CDR3 is TGTGCCAGCAGTTGGGACAGGGTGAGTCAGCCCCAGCATTTT. Amino acids: CASSWDRVSQPQHF. V gene TRBV28 combines with J gene TRBJ1-5; TRBD1 matches 9 bases. Germline V gene lookup returns CDR1 MDHEN and CDR2 SYDVKM. CDR3 size: 14 residues. V gave up 4 bases and J gave up 6 bases; unmatched junction bases: 4. Based on the CDR3 plus reference TRBV28 and TRBJ1-5, the full variable domain is DVKVTQSSRYLVKRTGEKVFLECVQDMDHENMFWYRQDPGLGLRLIYFSYDVKMKEKGDIPEGYSVSREKKERFSLILESASTNQTSMYLCASSWDRVSQPQHFGDGTRLSIL.

The rearrangement joins TRBV7-2 to TRBJ1-5; 9 positions match TRBD1. The germline V gene has CDR1 SGHTA and CDR2 FQGNSA. Germline trimming cut 5 bases from V and 6 bases from J; bases unmatched to any gene: 8. The CDR3 is 15 amino acids. The CDR3 DNA reads TGTGCCAGCAGCACATCCGGGACAGGGCTTCAGCCCCAGCATTTT. Translation gives CASSTSGTGLQPQHF. Drawing the rest from reference TRBV7-2 and TRBJ1-5, the complete variable domain is GAGVSQSPSNKVTEKGKDVELRCDPISGHTALYWYRQSLGQGLEFLIYFQGNSAPDKSGLPSDRFSAERTGGSVSTLTIQRTQQEDSAVYLCASSTSGTGLQPQHFGDGTRLSIL.

The chain couples TRBV25-1 to TRBJ2-3; 8 bases match TRBD1. Germline assignment: CDR1 MGHDK and CDR2 SYGVNS. After removal of 4 bases from V and 1 base from J, the junction contained 1 base not matched to a gene. The CDR3 runs 14 residues. In nucleotides, the CDR3 is TGTGCCAGCAGTGTCAGGGGGCGCACAGATACGCAGTATTTT. This sequence encodes CASSVRGRTDTQYF.

This chain connects TRBV5-8 to TRBJ2-1; D is unclear. The germline gives CDR1 SGHTS, CDR2 YDEGEE. This CDR3 region has 15 residues. Trimming cost V 4 bases and J 3 bases, with 14 bases left between them. The CDR3 coding sequence is TGTGCCAGCAGCATCCTTAATGCAGTCTACAATGAGCAGTTCTTC. This gives the protein CASSILNAVYNEQFF.

This clone turned up a few times. The genes are TRBV2 and TRBJ1-5; 7 bases are a match to TRBD1. Germline values: CDR1 SNHLY, CDR2 FYNNEI. Germline trimming cut 6 bases from V and 5 bases from J; bases unmatched to any gene: 10. This CDR3 spans 15 amino acids. Written as DNA, the CDR3 is TGTGCCAGCAGCTACCCCGGGACAGCTGATCAGCCCCAGCATTTT. Its translation: CASSYPGTADQPQHF.

As DNA, the CDR3 is TGTGCCAGCAGTTACCCAGGGGAGAGCAATCAGCCCCAGCATTTT. Translation: CASSYPGESNQPQHF. The chain employs TRBV6-2 or TRBV6-3 and TRBJ1-5, with D possibly matching TRBD1 (6 bases). Trimming left V 2 bases short and J 1 base short, with 9 bases between. The germline gives CDR1 MNHEY, CDR2 SVGEGT. There are 15 residues in the CDR3.

The chain has TRBV5-1 and TRBJ2-2; 9 bases are a match to TRBD1. J gave up 7 bases and V 8 bases, and 9 bases lay outside the gene matches. This CDR3 spans 14 amino acids. Per germline, CDR1 SGHRS and CDR2 YFSETQ. CDR3 DNA sequence: TGCGCCAGTGGAACAGGGGGCCTTGGCGGGGAGCTGTTTTTT. Translated, it gives CASGTGGLGGELFF. The variable domain in full, with the rest retrieved from reference TRBV5-1 and TRBJ2-2, is KAGVTQTPRYLIKTRGQQVTLSCSPISGHRSVSWYQQTPGQGLQFLFEYFSETQRNKGNFPGRFSGRQFSNSRSEMNVSTLELGDSALYLCASGTGGLGGELFFGEGSRLTVL.

The rearrangement links TRBV14 to TRBJ1-3, with D unresolved. The V end lost 1 base, the J end lost 0 bases, and 10 bases lay between the germline ends. The CDR3 runs to 16 residues. Germline CDR1 is SGHDN and CDR2 is FVKESK. The CDR3 coding sequence is TGTGCCAGCAGCCAAGTAGTTCCTACCTCTGGAAACACCATATATTTT. This translates into CASSQVVPTSGNTIYF. Complete variable domain (other parts from reference TRBV14 and TRBJ1-3): EAGVTQFPSHSVIEKGQTVTLRCDPISGHDNLYWYRRVMGKEIKFLLHFVKESKQDESGMPNNRFLAERTGGTYSTLKVQPAELEDSGVYFCASSQVVPTSGNTIYFGEGSWLTVV.

V usage is TRBV4-2 and J usage is TRBJ2-7, with 7 bases that match TRBD1. Per germline, CDR1 LGHNA and CDR2 YNFKEQ. The CDR3 totals 14 residues. The junction had 5 bases not matched to a gene; V was cut back by 1 base and J by 5 bases. CDR3 region: CASSQGTGRDEQYV. The CDR3 nucleotides read TGTGCCAGCAGCCAAGGGACAGGTCGCGACGAGCAGTACGTC.

The chain employs TRBV5-1 and TRBJ1-4; D might be TRBD1 (6 bases). Germline V CDR1 and CDR2: SGHRS, YFSETQ. With 3 bases removed from V and 5 bases from J, the gap between germline ends came to 14 bases. The CDR3 length is 15 residues. CDR3: CASSYSGVVNEKLFF. Here the CDR3 DNA reads TGCGCCAGCAGCTACTCAGGGGTTGTGAATGAAAAACTGTTTTTT.

The V and J genes are TRBV6-4 and TRBJ2-2; TRBD1 matches at 10 bases. After removal of 6 bases from V and 10 bases from J, the junction contained 5 bases not matched to a gene. CDR3 size: 13 residues. Looked up from germline, CDR1 is MRHNA and CDR2 is SNTAGT. The CDR3: CASSRDRGEELFF. CDR3 DNA: TGTGCCAGCAGCCGGGACAGGGGAGAGGAGCTGTTTTTT.

This chain uses TRBV5-1 with TRBJ1-1, with a weak D call TRBD1 (6 bases). Trimming shortened V by 0 bases and J by 0 bases, and 12 bases separated the two germline ends. There are 16 residues in the CDR3. Germline CDR1 SGHRS, CDR2 YFSETQ. CDR3 coding DNA: TGCGCCAGCAGCTTGGAGGGACAAAGCATGAACACTGAAGCTTTCTTT. This sequence encodes CASSLEGQSMNTEAFF. Variable domain in full (rest from reference TRBV5-1 and TRBJ1-1): KAGVTQTPRYLIKTRGQQVTLSCSPISGHRSVSWYQQTPGQGLQFLFEYFSETQRNKGNFPGRFSGRQFSNSRSEMNVSTLELGDSALYLCASSLEGQSMNTEAFFGQGTRLTVV.

The genes are TRBV3-1 (or the pseudogene TRBV3-2) and TRBJ1-3; D uncertain. The germline V gene has CDR1 LGHDT and CDR2 YNNKEL (reference sequence). The CDR3 length is 15 residues. Trimming pared 4 bases from V and 2 bases from J, leaving 12 bases between. This CDR3 reads CASSPLAGTGNTIYF. In nucleotides, the CDR3 is TGTGCCAGCAGCCCCTTAGCCGGGACTGGAAACACCATATATTTT.

The J gene is TRBJ1-2, the V gene TRBV19, with a possible D match to TRBD1 (6 bases). The CDR3 spans 13 residues. The germline gives CDR1 LNHDA, CDR2 SQIVND (reference sequence). V dropped 7 bases and J dropped 3 bases, with 12 bases sitting between them. The CDR3 nucleotides read TGTGCCAGTAAGTTTTCAGGGGACTATGGCTACACCTTC. This sequence encodes CASKFSGDYGYTF.

The rearrangement joins TRBV19 to TRBJ1-5, with TRBD1 identical over 7 bases. CDR3 length: 14 residues. V shed 7 bases and J 4 bases; nucleotides not matched to a gene: 7. Looked up from germline, CDR1 is LNHDA and CDR2 is SQIVND (reference sequence). The CDR3 region is CASNPQQGNQPQHF. CDR3 bases: TGTGCCAGTAACCCGCAACAGGGGAATCAGCCCCAGCATTTT.

The chain is built from TRBV3-1 (or the pseudogene TRBV3-2) and TRBJ2-5; 10 bases match TRBD2. The CDR3 is 14 residues long. The junction had 4 bases not matched to a gene; V was cut back by 3 bases and J by 6 bases. The germline gives CDR1 LGHDT, CDR2 YNNKEL (reference sequence). CDR3 sequence: CASSQQGLAKTQYF. The CDR3 DNA follows: TGTGCCAGCAGCCAGCAGGGACTAGCGAAGACCCAGTACTTC.